One sample yielded the 23 T cell receptor beta chains listed below, sequenced in a study of early T cells in non-severe SARS-CoV-2 infection. TCRdb independently ran MiXCR on the 5' RACE reads; one entry per CDR3 protein. The table lists some 60,000 distinct CDR3 sequences, 6.5% to 8.5% of them singletons. Sample: whole blood. The receptors were gathered from an adult who was a healthcare worker with PCR-confirmed SARS-CoV-2 infection or an uninfected control (not recorded which).

The rearrangement joins TRBV7-9 to TRBJ1-4; TRBD1 matches at 7 bases. V shed 0 bases and J 5 bases; nucleotides not matched to a gene: 9. The length of the CDR3 is 17 residues. Germline V CDR1 and CDR2: SEHNR, FQNEAQ (reference sequence). The CDR3 reads CASSLAVGQLGNEKLFF. As DNA, the CDR3 is TGTGCCAGCAGCTTAGCGGTGGGACAGTTGGGAAATGAAAAACTGTTTTTT.

There are many counts of this clonotype. V usage is TRBV28 and J usage is TRBJ1-2; D is unclear. Germline-derived CDR1 and CDR2 are MDHEN and SYDVKM. Trimming left V 2 bases short and J 4 bases short, with 8 bases between. The CDR3 has 13 amino acids. The CDR3 loop reads CASSLPQVYGYTF. The CDR3 nucleotides are TGTGCCAGCAGTTTACCGCAGGTCTATGGCTACACCTTC.

This clonotype has only a few counts. This chain uses TRBV19 with TRBJ2-1; the D is unclear. Trimming removed 9 bases from V and 5 bases from J, with 11 bases in between. The CDR3 totals 12 residues. CDR1 and CDR2 from the germline V gene are LNHDA and SQIVND (reference sequence). CDR3 sequence: CARPQENNEQFF. The CDR3 bases are TGTGCCAGACCCCAGGAGAACAATGAGCAGTTCTTC.

This chain links TRBV28 with TRBJ2-5; 7 bases match TRBD1. The trim removed 5 bases at V and 4 bases at J, leaving 4 bases unmatched. The CDR3 totals 13 residues. Germline V gives CDR1 MDHEN, CDR2 SYDVKM. CDR3 in DNA: TGTGCCAGCAGTCGTAACAGGGGAGAGACCCAGTACTTC. Amino acids: CASSRNRGETQYF.

This clonotype has more than one count but fewer than ten. The chain recombines TRBV7-9 with TRBJ2-3; TRBD2 agrees at 7 bases. CDR3 length: 14 amino acids. After removal of 6 bases from V and 3 bases from J, the junction contained 6 bases not matched to a gene. Germline assignment: CDR1 SEHNR and CDR2 FQNEAQ (reference sequence). The CDR3 DNA reads TGTGCCAGCAGATGGGCGGGAGCGACAGATACGCAGTATTTT. Encoded protein: CASRWAGATDTQYF.

This clonotype was seen repeatedly, ten times or more. The chain carries TRBV10-3 and TRBJ1-1, with 8 positions matching TRBD1. CDR3 length: 14 amino acids. With 6 bases clipped from V and 6 bases from J, the junction kept 9 bases outside the gene matches. Germline V lookup: CDR1 ENHRY, CDR2 SYGVKD. CDR3 coding DNA: TGTGCCATCAGCCCAGGGGGCGTTAACTCTGAAGCTTTCTTT. Translation gives CAISPGGVNSEAFF.

This clonotype has just a few counts. This rearrangement joins TRBV12-3 or TRBV12-4 to TRBJ1-2, with 8 bases matching TRBD1. The CDR3 contains 14 residues. V dropped 5 bases and J dropped 6; count of bases not matched to a gene: 8. The CDR3 loop is CASSPRQGRDGYTF. In DNA, the CDR3 is TGTGCCAGCAGTCCCAGACAGGGGAGGGATGGCTACACCTTC.

Many counts were recorded for this clonotype. The gene calls are TRBV7-9 and TRBJ2-5; D is unclear. Deletions cut 1 base from V and 3 bases from J, with 12 bases between. This CDR3 spans 15 amino acids. The V gene's germline CDR1 is SEHNR and CDR2 FQNEAQ (reference sequence). The DNA for the CDR3 is TGTGCCAGCAGCTTAGAGGCAGGTCCGGAAGAGACCCAGTACTTC. Protein: CASSLEAGPEETQYF. The full variable domain, its missing parts supplied by reference TRBV7-9 and TRBJ2-5, is DTGVSQNPRHKITKRGQNVTFRCDPISEHNRLYWYRQTLGQGPEFLTYFQNEAQLEKSRLLSDRFSAERPKGSFSTLEIQRTEQGDSAMYLCASSLEAGPEETQYFGPGTRLLVL.

The chain combines TRBV3-1 with TRBJ2-3, with 9 bases aligning to TRBD2. Trimming removed 4 bases from V and 7 bases from J; junction bases left unmatched: 6. CDR1 and CDR2 (germline): LGHDT, YNNKEL (reference sequence). The CDR3 extends over 14 amino acids. Here the CDR3 DNA reads TGTGCCAGCAGCCCTAGCGGGAACCGGTATACGCAGTATTTT. Its protein is CASSPSGNRYTQYF.

This rearrangement joins TRBV2 to TRBJ2-7; D uncertain. The CDR3 contains 13 residues. Germline loops: CDR1 SNHLY, CDR2 FYNNEI. Deletions cut 8 bases from V and 12 bases from J, with 23 bases between. CDR3 protein: CASASLGPTFWYF. The CDR3 DNA reads TGTGCCAGCGCCTCCTTAGGGCCTACGTTCTGGTACTTC.

This chain joins TRBV3-1 and TRBJ1-1, with 9 bases fitting TRBD1. V was pared by 10 bases and J by 5 bases, with 8 bases of the junction left unmatched. The germline gives CDR1 LGHDT, CDR2 YNNKEL (reference sequence). This CDR3 is 13 amino acids long. The CDR3 coding sequence is TGTGCCACTCAGGACAGGGGAACGACTGAAGCTTTCTTT. It encodes CATQDRGTTEAFF.

V is TRBV5-1 and J is TRBJ1-5; D gene ambiguous. Germline CDR1 is SGHRS and CDR2 is YFSETQ. This CDR3 region has 13 residues. Trimming removed 4 bases from V and 10 bases from J, with 15 bases in between. This chain's CDR3 is CASSLDPEGPQHF. The DNA for the CDR3 is TGCGCCAGCAGCCTGGATCCCGAGGGCCCCCAGCATTTT.

This clonotype was detected many times. CDR3 residues: CAWSVQGQGNIQYF. CDR3 nucleotides: TGTGCCTGGAGTGTACAGGGGCAGGGAAACATTCAGTACTTC. The rearrangement links TRBV30 to TRBJ2-4, with 7 bases that match TRBD1. The CDR3 has 14 amino acids. CDR1 is GTSNPN and CDR2 is SVGIG in the germline V gene (reference sequence). V trimming: 0 bases; J trimming: 6 bases; junction bases outside the gene matches: 5.

The V gene is TRBV10-3, the J gene TRBJ2-7, with TRBD1 identical over 9 bases. This CDR3 is 16 amino acids long. Germline V gene lookup returns CDR1 ENHRY and CDR2 SYGVKD. The ends lost 3 bases at V and 6 bases at J; junction bases unmatched: 12. The CDR3 protein is CAISERLGTGGREQYF. Written as DNA, the CDR3 is TGTGCCATCAGTGAAAGATTAGGTACAGGGGGCCGCGAGCAGTACTTC.

The genes are TRBV4-1 and TRBJ2-1; 10 bases align to TRBD2. CDR1 and CDR2 from the germline V gene are MGHRA and YSYEKL. After removal of 0 bases from V and 4 bases from J, the junction contained 3 bases not matched to a gene. The CDR3 has 16 residues. The CDR3 DNA reads TGCGCCAGCAGCCAAGATTCGACTAGCGGGTACAATGAGCAGTTCTTC. It translates to CASSQDSTSGYNEQFF.

This clonotype was observed at least ten times. This chain links TRBV5-5 with TRBJ2-3, with 8 bases identical to TRBD1. This CDR3 spans 15 amino acids. V shed 1 base, J shed 4 bases, and the junction held 5 bases outside the gene matches. The germline V gene has CDR1 SGHKS and CDR2 YYEKEE (reference sequence). The CDR3 reads CASSLQDRDADTQYF. As DNA, the CDR3 is TGTGCCAGCAGCTTGCAGGACAGGGATGCAGATACGCAGTATTTT. The full variable domain, completed using reference TRBV5-5 and TRBJ2-3, is DAGVTQSPTHLIKTRGQQVTLRCSPISGHKSVSWYQQVLGQGPQFIFQYYEKEERGRGNFPDRFSARQFPNYSSELNVNALLLGDSALYLCASSLQDRDADTQYFGPGTRLTVL.

This clonotype was picked up many times. The chain has TRBV2 and TRBJ2-7; D possibly corresponds to TRBD2 (5 bases). The CDR3 extends over 14 amino acids. V gave up 4 bases and J gave up 7 bases, with 17 bases separating them. CDR1 is SNHLY, CDR2 FYNNEI, per germline. The CDR3 loop reads CASSVGRGGVEQYF. The CDR3 bases are TGTGCCAGCAGTGTTGGACGGGGTGGCGTGGAGCAGTACTTC.

The chain has TRBV12-5 and TRBJ2-1; 11 bases fit TRBD2. The germline V gene has CDR1 LGHNT and CDR2 FRNRAP. This CDR3 contains 15 residues. V gave up 6 bases and J gave up 4 bases; unmatched junction bases: 5. This CDR3 reads CASGRGTSGYNEQFF. The CDR3 region has the DNA TGTGCTAGTGGCCGAGGGACTAGCGGATACAATGAGCAGTTCTTC.

The chain has TRBV10-3 and TRBJ2-3; 8 bases match TRBD2. The CDR3 is 19 amino acids. CDR1 ENHRY and CDR2 SYGVKD come from the germline V gene. After removal of 0 bases from V and 6 bases from J, the junction contained 17 bases not matched to a gene. CDR3 DNA: TGTGCCATCAGTGAGTCGTACCCCCCCCGAGCGGGAGCTGGTGATACGCAGTATTTT. Its protein is CAISESYPPRAGAGDTQYF.

The chain recombines TRBV18 with TRBJ2-5; D unresolved. The V end lost 4 bases, the J end lost 5 bases, and 11 bases lay between the germline ends. CDR1 is KGHSH and CDR2 is LQKENI in the germline V gene. This CDR3 is 13 amino acids long. CDR3 nucleotide sequence: TGTGCCAGCTCACGAGCGTTGGGCGAGACCCAGTACTTC. This encodes CASSRALGETQYF.

This clonotype occurred a few times. V usage is TRBV28 and J usage is TRBJ2-7, with 9 positions matching TRBD2. The CDR3 extends over 14 amino acids. J was trimmed by 3 bases and V by 6 bases; bases with no gene match: 6. Germline CDR1 is MDHEN and CDR2 is SYDVKM. The CDR3 DNA follows: TGTGCCAGCAGCTTAGCGGGAGCGGTCTACGAGCAGTACTTC. Its protein is CASSLAGAVYEQYF.

This clonotype was counted a few times. The gene calls are TRBV12-3 or TRBV12-4 and TRBJ2-2, with D possibly TRBD1 on 6 matching bases. The CDR3 has 14 amino acids. With 3 bases removed from V and 4 bases from J, the gap between germline ends came to 9 bases. The CDR3 is CASSLGRGTGELFF. CDR3 coding DNA: TGTGCCAGCAGTTTGGGCAGGGGCACCGGGGAGCTGTTTTTT.

This chain joins TRBV11-1 and TRBJ1-1, with D possibly TRBD1 on 6 matching bases. Trimming removed 3 bases from V and 3 bases from J, with 11 bases in between. The V gene's germline CDR1 is SGHAT and CDR2 FQDESV (reference sequence). The CDR3 length is 14 residues. CDR3 coding DNA: TGTGCCAGCAGCTTTAACAGGGACGACACTGAAGCTTTCTTT. It translates to CASSFNRDDTEAFF.